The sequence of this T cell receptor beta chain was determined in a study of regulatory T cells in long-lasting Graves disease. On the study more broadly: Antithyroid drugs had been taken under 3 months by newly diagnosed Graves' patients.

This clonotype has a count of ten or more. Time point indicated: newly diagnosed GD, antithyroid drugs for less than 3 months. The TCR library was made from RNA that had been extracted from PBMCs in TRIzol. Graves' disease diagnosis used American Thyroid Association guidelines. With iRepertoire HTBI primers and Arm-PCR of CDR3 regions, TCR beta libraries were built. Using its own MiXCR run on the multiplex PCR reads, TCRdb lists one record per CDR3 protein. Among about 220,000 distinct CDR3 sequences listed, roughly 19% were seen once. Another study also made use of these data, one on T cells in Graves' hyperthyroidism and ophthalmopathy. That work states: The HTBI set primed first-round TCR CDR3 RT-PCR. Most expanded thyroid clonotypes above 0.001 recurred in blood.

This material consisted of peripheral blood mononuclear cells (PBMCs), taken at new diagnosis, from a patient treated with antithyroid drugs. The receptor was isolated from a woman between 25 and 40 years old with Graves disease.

The CDR3 loop reads CASSQGAGETQYF. In DNA form, the CDR3 reads TGTGCCAGCAGCCAGGGGGCTGGAGAGACCCAGTACTTC. The rearrangement joins TRBV7-3 to TRBJ2-5; 8 nucleotides match TRBD1. This CDR3 contains 13 residues. Germline assignment: CDR1 SGHTA and CDR2 FQGTGA. Germline trimming cut 5 bases from V and 4 bases from J; bases unmatched to any gene: 3.